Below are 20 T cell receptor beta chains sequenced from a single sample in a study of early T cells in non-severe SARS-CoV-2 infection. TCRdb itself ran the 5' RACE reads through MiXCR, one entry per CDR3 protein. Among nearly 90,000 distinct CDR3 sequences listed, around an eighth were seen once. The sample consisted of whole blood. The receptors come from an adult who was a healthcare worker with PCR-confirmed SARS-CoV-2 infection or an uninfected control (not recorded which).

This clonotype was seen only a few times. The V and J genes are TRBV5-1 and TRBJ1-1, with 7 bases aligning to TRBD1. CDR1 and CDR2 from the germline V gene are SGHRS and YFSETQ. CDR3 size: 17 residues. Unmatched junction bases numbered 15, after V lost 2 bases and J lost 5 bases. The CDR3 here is CASSFTPFTGVGTEAFF. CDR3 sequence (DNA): TGCGCCAGCAGCTTCACCCCGTTCACAGGGGTAGGGACTGAAGCTTTCTTT.

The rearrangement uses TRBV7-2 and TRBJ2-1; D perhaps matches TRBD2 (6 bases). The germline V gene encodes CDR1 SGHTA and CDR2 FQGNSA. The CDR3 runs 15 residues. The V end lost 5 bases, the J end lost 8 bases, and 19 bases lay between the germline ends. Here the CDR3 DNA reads TGTGCCAGCAGCACCCGGGACTTCGCTAAGTATGAGCAGTTCTTC. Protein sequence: CASSTRDFAKYEQFF.

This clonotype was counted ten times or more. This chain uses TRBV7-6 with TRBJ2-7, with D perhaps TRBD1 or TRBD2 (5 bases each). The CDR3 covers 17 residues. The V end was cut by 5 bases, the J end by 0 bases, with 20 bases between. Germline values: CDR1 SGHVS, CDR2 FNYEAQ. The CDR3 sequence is CASSPSWGSSFSYEQYF. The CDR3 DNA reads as TGTGCCAGCAGCCCGTCCTGGGGGTCTTCTTTCTCCTACGAGCAGTACTTC.

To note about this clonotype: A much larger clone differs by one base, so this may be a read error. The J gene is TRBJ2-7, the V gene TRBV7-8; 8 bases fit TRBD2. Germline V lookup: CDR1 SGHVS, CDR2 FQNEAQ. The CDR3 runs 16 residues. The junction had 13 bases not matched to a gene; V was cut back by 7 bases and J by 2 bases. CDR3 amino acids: CASIGASGRAPYEQYF. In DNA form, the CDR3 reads TGTGCCAGCATAGGGGCTAGCGGGCGAGCCCCCTACGAGCAGTACTTC.

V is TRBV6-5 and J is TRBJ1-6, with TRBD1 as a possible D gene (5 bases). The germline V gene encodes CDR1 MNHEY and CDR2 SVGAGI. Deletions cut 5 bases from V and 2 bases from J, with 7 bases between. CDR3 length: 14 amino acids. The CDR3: CASSPGPYNSPLHF. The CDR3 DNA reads TGTGCCAGCAGTCCGGGACCCTATAATTCACCCCTCCACTTT.

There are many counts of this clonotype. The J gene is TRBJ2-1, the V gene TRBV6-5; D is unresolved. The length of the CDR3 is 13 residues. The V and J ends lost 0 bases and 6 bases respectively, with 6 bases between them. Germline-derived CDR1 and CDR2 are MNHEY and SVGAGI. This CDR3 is CASSYSYRNEQFF. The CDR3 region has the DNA TGTGCCAGCAGTTACTCGTATCGCAATGAGCAGTTCTTC.

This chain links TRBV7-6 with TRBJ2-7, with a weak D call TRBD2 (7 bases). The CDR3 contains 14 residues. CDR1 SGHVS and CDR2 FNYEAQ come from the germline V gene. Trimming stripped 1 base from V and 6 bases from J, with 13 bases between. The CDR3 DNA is TGTGCCAGCAGCTTAGAAGGGGGAGGGGCCGAGCAGTACTTC. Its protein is CASSLEGGGAEQYF. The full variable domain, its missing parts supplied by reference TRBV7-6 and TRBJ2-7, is GAGVSQSPRYKVTKRGQDVALRCDPISGHVSLYWYRQALGQGPEFLTYFNYEAQQDKSGLPNDRFSAERPEGSISTLTIQRTEQRDSAMYRCASSLEGGGAEQYFGPGTRLTVT.

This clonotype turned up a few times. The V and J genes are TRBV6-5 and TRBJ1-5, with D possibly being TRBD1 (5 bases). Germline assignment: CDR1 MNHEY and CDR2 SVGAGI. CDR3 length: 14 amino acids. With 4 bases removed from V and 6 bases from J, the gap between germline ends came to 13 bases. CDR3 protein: CASSSRERSQPQHF. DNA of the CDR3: TGTGCCAGCAGTTCCAGGGAGAGATCTCAGCCCCAGCATTTT.

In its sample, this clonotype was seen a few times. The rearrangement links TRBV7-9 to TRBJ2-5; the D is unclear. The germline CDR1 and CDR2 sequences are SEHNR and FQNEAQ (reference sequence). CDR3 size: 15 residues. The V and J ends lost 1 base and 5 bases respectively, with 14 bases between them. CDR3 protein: CASSLGGPPVETQYF. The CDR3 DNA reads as TGTGCCAGCAGCTTAGGAGGACCCCCAGTGGAGACCCAGTACTTC.

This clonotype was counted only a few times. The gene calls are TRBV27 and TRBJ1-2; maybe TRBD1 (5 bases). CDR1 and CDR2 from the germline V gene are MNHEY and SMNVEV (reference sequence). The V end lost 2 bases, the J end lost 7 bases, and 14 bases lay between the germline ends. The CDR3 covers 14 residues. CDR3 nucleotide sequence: TGTGCCAGCAGTTTAGCTAAAGGGGCTGCTGGCTACACCTTC. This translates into CASSLAKGAAGYTF.

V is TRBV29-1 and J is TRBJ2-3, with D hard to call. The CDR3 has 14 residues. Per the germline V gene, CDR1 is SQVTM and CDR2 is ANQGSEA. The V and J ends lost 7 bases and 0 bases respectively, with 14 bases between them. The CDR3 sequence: CSACVSTSTDTQYF. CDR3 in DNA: TGCAGCGCCTGTGTGTCCACTAGCACAGATACGCAGTATTTT.

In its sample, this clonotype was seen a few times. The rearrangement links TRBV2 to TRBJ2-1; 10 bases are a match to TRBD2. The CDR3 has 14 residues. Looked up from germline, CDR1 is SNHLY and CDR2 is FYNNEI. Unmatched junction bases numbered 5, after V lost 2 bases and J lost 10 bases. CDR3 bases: TGTGCCAGCAGTGAACTAGCGGGAGACCGGGAGCAGTTCTTC. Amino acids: CASSELAGDREQFF. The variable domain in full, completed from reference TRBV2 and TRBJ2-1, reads EPEVTQTPSHQVTQMGQEVILRCVPISNHLYFYWYRQILGQKVEFLVSFYNNEISEKSEIFDDQFSVERPDGSNFTLKIRSTKLEDSAMYFCASSELAGDREQFFGPGTRLTVL.

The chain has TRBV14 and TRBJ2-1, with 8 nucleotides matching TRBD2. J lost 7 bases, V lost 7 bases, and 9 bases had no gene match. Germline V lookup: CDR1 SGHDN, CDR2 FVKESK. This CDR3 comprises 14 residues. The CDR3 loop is CASKSGSPWNEQFF. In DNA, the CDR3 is TGTGCCAGCAAGAGCGGGAGCCCGTGGAATGAGCAGTTCTTC.

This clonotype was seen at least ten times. The CDR3 here is CASSWDRDRGFLSDTEAFF. Here the CDR3 DNA reads TGTGCCAGCAGCTGGGACCGGGACAGGGGATTTCTGTCGGACACTGAAGCTTTCTTT. This chain joins TRBV7-9 and TRBJ1-1; 10 bases line up with TRBD1. The trim removed 4 bases at V and 3 bases at J, leaving 17 bases unmatched. CDR3 size: 19 residues. Germline lookup yields CDR1 SEHNR and CDR2 FQNEAQ (reference sequence).

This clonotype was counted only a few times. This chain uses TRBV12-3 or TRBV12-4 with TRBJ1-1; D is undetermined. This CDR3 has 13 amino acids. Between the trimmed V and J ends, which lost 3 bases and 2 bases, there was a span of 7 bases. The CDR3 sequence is CASSFWGNTEAFF. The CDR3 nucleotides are TGTGCCAGCAGTTTTTGGGGAAACACTGAAGCTTTCTTT.

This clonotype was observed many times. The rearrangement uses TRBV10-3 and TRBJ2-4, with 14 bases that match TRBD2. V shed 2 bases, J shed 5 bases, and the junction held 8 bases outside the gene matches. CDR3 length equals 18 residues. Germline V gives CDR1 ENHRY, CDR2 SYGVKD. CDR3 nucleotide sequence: TGTGCCATCAGTGAGCCGGGACTAGCGGGAGTGGGGGAAAACATTCAGTACTTC. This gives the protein CAISEPGLAGVGENIQYF.

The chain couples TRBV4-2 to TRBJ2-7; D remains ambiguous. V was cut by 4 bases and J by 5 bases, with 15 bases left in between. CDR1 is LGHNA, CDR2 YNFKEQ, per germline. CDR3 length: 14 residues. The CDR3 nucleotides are TGTGCCAGCAGCCTGCGACCCGCCCCGGACGAGCAGTACTTC. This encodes CASSLRPAPDEQYF.

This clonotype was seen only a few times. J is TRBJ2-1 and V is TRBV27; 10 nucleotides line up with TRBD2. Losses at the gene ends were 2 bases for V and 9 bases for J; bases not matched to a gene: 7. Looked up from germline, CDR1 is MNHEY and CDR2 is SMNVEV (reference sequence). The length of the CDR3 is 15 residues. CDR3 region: CASSLPSGSSGEQFF. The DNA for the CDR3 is TGTGCCAGCAGTTTACCTAGCGGGAGTTCAGGTGAGCAGTTCTTC.

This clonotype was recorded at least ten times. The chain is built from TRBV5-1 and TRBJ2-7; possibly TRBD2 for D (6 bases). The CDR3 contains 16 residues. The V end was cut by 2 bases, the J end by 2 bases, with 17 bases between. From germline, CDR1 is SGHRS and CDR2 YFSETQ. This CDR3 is CASSFGLSPSAYEQYF. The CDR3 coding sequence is TGCGCCAGCAGCTTTGGTTTGTCGCCTAGCGCCTACGAGCAGTACTTC.

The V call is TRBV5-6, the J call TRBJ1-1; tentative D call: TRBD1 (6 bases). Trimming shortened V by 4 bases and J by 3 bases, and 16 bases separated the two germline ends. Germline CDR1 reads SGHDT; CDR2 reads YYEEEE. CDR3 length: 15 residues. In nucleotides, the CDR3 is TGTGCCAGCAGCACAGACCCTGGGGGCTACACTGAAGCTTTCTTT. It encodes CASSTDPGGYTEAFF.